The clone carrying this T cell receptor (beta chain) turned up a few times. The entry originates in a study of blood T cell repertoires in COVID-19. Study-wide background: T cells, B-cell-depleted T cells, or PBMCs provided the cDNA or gDNA that served as material.

Authors' processing steps: The assay estimated nucleated cells by amplifying reference gene primers. Only in-frame clones appear in the TCRdb table, and some are missing; sequencing was by immunoSEQ multiplex PCR. V and J calls and clone size are as listed in that table; D and trimming were resolved from the DNA. The sample has around 380,000 clones; roughly four fifths are singletons. Sequenced material: peripheral blood. The sequence derives from a human donor with acute or convalescent COVID-19. The donor label of this sample is uncertain.

The CDR3 loop reads CASNRGSTDTQYF. The CDR3 nucleotides are TGTGCCAGTAATAGGGGAAGCACAGATACGCAGTATTTT. The chain has TRBV19 and TRBJ2-3, with a tentative D call TRBD1 (5 bases). The CDR3 runs to 13 residues. V was clipped by 7 bases and J by 0 bases, with 8 bases between them. Per germline, CDR1 LNHDA and CDR2 SQIVND (reference sequence).